This entry lists 3 T cell receptor beta chains sequenced from one sample in a study of cytomegalovirus exposure and HLA in healthy donors. The PCR contained 60 Vbeta and 13 Jbeta primers. The table came from immunoSEQ multiplex PCR; TCRdb's copy has only in-frame clones and leaves some out. The sample includes approximately 170,000 clones, approximately 70% of them seen just once. Specimen: PBMCs. These receptors all come from a woman in her thirties or forties in good health and CMV-seropositive.

The chain carries TRBV9 and TRBJ2-3; 13 bases match TRBD2. CDR3 length equals 17 residues. CDR1 is SGDLS and CDR2 is YYNGEE in the germline V gene. After removal of 2 bases from V and 2 bases from J, the junction contained 5 bases not matched to a gene. CDR3 nucleotides: TGTGCCAGCAGCGTTACCGGGACTAGCGGGGTCACAGATACGCAGTATTTT. It is translated as CASSVTGTSGVTDTQYF.

This rearrangement joins TRBV5-5 to TRBJ2-1, with unresolved D. Germline CDR1 is SGHKS and CDR2 is YYEKEE (reference sequence). V was pared by 0 bases and J by 0 bases, with 4 bases between. This CDR3 has 14 residues. CDR3 sequence reads: CASSLDISYNEQFF. CDR3 bases: TGTGCCAGCAGCTTGGACATCTCCTACAATGAGCAGTTCTTC.

The V and J genes are TRBV19 and TRBJ2-1, with TRBD2 matching 7 bases. Trimming at V came to 7 bases and at J to 6 bases, leaving 9 bases not matched to a gene. The CDR3 loop spans 14 amino acids. Germline lookup yields CDR1 LNHDA and CDR2 SQIVND (reference sequence). CDR3 in DNA: TGTGCCAGTAATACCGTGGGAGGGCCCAATGAGCAGTTCTTC. Translated, it gives CASNTVGGPNEQFF.